Each of the 5 T cell receptor beta chains below was sequenced from the same sample in a study of T cell repertoires in cytomegalovirus infection. One entry per CDR3 protein, called by TCRdb with MiXCR from the reads. The data contain about 600,000 distinct CDR3 sequences, approximately 24% of them singletons. The material sequenced was CD8+ T cells from PBMCs. The receptors derive from a human donor in good health (CMV status not recorded). Some clones in this sample may be carry-over from other donors' samples.

There are many counts of this clonotype. CDR3 loop: CASSKSSRVYNEQFF. CDR3 in DNA: TGTGCCAGCAGCAAATCGAGTCGGGTTTACAATGAGCAGTTCTTC. The V call is TRBV7-9, the J call TRBJ2-1, with D unresolved. V was trimmed by 5 bases and J by 4 bases, leaving 15 bases between them. The CDR3 has 15 residues. Germline V lookup: CDR1 SEHNR, CDR2 FQNEAQ (reference sequence).

The sample holds many counts of this clonotype. CDR3 loop: CASSLPVSYEQYF. CDR3 DNA sequence: TGTGCCAGCAGCTTACCAGTCTCCTACGAGCAGTACTTC. This sequence joins TRBV7-9 and TRBJ2-7; unclear D gene. CDR1 and CDR2 from the germline V gene are SEHNR and FQNEAQ (reference sequence). The CDR3 loop spans 13 amino acids. V lost 2 bases and J lost 0, with 5 bases in between. Full variable domain (rest looked up from reference TRBV7-9 and TRBJ2-7): DTGVSQNPRHKITKRGQNVTFRCDPISEHNRLYWYRQTLGQGPEFLTYFQNEAQLEKSRLLSDRFSAERPKGSFSTLEIQRTEQGDSAMYLCASSLPVSYEQYFGPGTRLTVT.

This clonotype appeared many times. The gene calls are TRBV7-9 and TRBJ2-7; a possible D gene is TRBD1 (6 bases). This CDR3 has 13 residues. V lost 5 bases to trimming and J lost 5 bases, with 13 bases between them. CDR1 is SEHNR and CDR2 is FQNEAQ in the germline V gene (reference sequence). CDR3 sequence reads: CASSPGYRDEQYF. CDR3 coding DNA: TGTGCCAGCAGCCCCGGCTACAGGGACGAGCAGTACTTC.

The V and J genes are TRBV6-2 or TRBV6-3 and TRBJ1-1; D unresolved. Trimming cost V 1 base and J 8 bases, with 8 bases left between them. This CDR3 comprises 12 residues. CDR1 is MNHEY and CDR2 is SVGEGT in the germline V gene. The CDR3 sequence: CASSYFTHEAFF. DNA of the CDR3: TGTGCCAGCAGTTACTTTACCCACGAAGCTTTCTTT.

The rearrangement uses TRBV11-3 and TRBJ2-2, with no clear D. Germline-derived CDR1 and CDR2 are SGHNT and YENEEA. There are 14 residues in the CDR3. Trimming removed 1 base at V and 5 bases at J, with 8 bases between. In DNA form, the CDR3 reads TGTGCCAGCAGCTTAGGAAGGGAAACCGGGGAGCTGTTTTTT. This codes for CASSLGRETGELFF.